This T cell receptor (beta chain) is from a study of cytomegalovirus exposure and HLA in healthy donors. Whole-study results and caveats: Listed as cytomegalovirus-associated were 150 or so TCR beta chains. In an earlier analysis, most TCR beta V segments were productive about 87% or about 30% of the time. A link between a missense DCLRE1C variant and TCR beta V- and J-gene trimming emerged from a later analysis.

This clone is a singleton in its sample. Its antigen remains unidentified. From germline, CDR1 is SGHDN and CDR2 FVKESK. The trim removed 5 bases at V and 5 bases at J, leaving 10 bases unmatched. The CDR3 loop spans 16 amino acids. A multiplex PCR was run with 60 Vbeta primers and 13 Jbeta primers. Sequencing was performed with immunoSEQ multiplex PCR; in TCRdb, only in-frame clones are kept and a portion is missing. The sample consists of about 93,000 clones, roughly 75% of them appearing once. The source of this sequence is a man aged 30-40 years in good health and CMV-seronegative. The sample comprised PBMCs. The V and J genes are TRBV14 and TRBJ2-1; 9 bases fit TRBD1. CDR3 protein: CASSVRQGVIDNEQFF. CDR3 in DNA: TGTGCCAGCAGCGTGAGACAGGGGGTAATCGACAATGAGCAGTTCTTC.